The entry below describes one T cell receptor (beta chain). Each of the donors had 8 to 10 milliliters of peripheral blood drawn into EDTA-treated Vacutainer tubes. The CDR3 runs to 16 residues. V lost 6 bases, J lost 6 bases, and 18 bases lay in between. The sample originates from a study of blood T cells in healthy people across ages. A second PCR, run for about 6 to 11 cycles, used a sample-barcoded 5' primer plus a J-beta primer mix. TCRdb reprocessed the 5' RACE reads with MiXCR, giving one entry per CDR3 protein. The data hold hundreds of thousands of distinct CDR3 sequences, with roughly 50% observed a single time.

Sequences were obtained from blood. This sequence was found in a woman aged 55-70 years in good health. This sequence joins TRBV12-3 or TRBV12-4 and TRBJ1-6, with D unclear. CDR3 residues: CASSPLRQDTNSPLHF. The CDR3 DNA follows: TGTGCCAGCAGCCCGTTAAGACAAGACACTAATTCACCCCTCCACTTT.